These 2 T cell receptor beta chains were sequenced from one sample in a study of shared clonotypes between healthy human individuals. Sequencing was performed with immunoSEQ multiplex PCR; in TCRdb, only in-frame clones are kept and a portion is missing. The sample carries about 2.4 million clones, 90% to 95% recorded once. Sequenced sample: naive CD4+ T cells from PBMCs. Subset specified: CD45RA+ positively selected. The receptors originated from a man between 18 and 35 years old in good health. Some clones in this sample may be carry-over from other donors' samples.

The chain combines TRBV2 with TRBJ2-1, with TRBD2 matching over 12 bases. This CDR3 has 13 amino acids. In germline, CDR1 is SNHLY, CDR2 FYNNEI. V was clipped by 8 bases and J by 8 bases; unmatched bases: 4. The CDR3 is CASGTSGRYEQFF. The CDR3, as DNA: TGTGCCAGCGGAACTAGCGGGAGGTATGAGCAGTTCTTC.

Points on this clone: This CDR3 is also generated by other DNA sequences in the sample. CDR3 region: CATSRDQGGTDTQYF. The DNA for the CDR3 is TGTGCCACCAGCAGAGATCAAGGAGGCACAGATACGCAGTATTTT. This sequence joins TRBV15 and TRBJ2-3, with D unresolved. The CDR3 consists of 15 residues. CDR1 is LNHNV and CDR2 is YYDKDF in the germline V gene (reference sequence). V dropped 0 bases and J dropped 1 base, with 8 bases sitting between them.